This paragraph covers one T cell receptor beta chain sequence. What antigen it recognizes has not been identified. No much larger clonotype is one base removed from it; base qualities were not supplied. TCR CDR3 regions were amplified from genomic DNA by multiplex PCR using the deep immunoSEQ assay. For each cell subset, the extracted genomic DNA was distributed evenly across all wells of several immunoSEQ 96-well plates, and each plate served as one replicate. Each replicate PCR for sorted subsets received about 180 ng genomic DNA, equal to roughly 29,000 T cell genomes. The purified libraries were quantified using a Qubit 3.0 fluorometer, sized with a Bioanalyzer 2100, and then quantified again using the KAPA Library Quantification kit. Every immunoSEQ 96-well plate was sequenced on a dedicated single-read 150-cycle Illumina NextSeq 550 flow cell. In the original analysis: The immunoSEQ output contained only junctional sequences without quality scores, so filtering could not match that applied to full-length reads. Sequences were annotated with PyIR, a Python wrapper for IgBLAST v1.9, and V/J genes and CDR3 were assigned using IMGT germline references. Reads were filtered out if the reads had weak V/J assignments (E-value above 1e-6), no CDR3, stop codons, out-of-frame junctions, or ambiguous translated residues. A V3J clonotype was defined by an identical inferred V gene, J gene, and CDR3 amino acid sequence. Percentage overlap between repertoires was calculated by dividing the number of shared unique clonotypes by the size of the smaller repertoire. Repertoire richness was assessed with RTK rarefaction, the Chao1 estimator, and Recon v2.1 estimates of unobserved clonotypes. Generation probabilities for all TCRbeta clonotypes obtained by the gDNA method from a few donors were computed using OLGA. Entries here come from immuneACCESS through TCRdb and include only in-frame sequences with V and J called. Some clones fail to appear in such tables; in the studies checked, an unresolved V gene covers under half of the shortfall, and the cause of the remainder is unknown. That table gives V, J and clone size, and the DNA gave D and trimming. The sample contains 2 million to 3 million clones, around 94% of them found a single time. 0.14% of the sample belongs to the ten largest clones.

This sample stems from a study of shared clonotypes between healthy human individuals (dated by TCRdb to 2020 to 2022). In the study overall: Two women and a few men aged 18 to 49 years were included in the cohort. For each donor, three plates each were used for CD4 naive and CD4 memory, two plates were used for CD8 naive, and one plate was used for CD8 memory. Blood TCR repertoires of five healthy adults were deeply sequenced to estimate repertoire size and the extent of clonotype sharing between individuals. To increase sequencing depth and limit assay-specific biases, different laboratories used diverse techniques to prepare libraries and sequence TCR repertoires. Per donor, leukapheresis produced somewhere between about 0.9 and 9.5 billion PBMCs.

Donors were healthy HIV-negative adults with no recently reported acute infections or vaccinations. Only Caucasian adults living in Nashville, Tennessee, USA were represented among the donors. CD4+ T cells were enriched by magnetic negative selection, after which naive cells were positively selected on CD45RA and the negative fraction was taken as the memory subset. After blood collection by leukapheresis, PBMCs were isolated using Ficoll-Histopaque density gradient centrifugation and then cryopreserved in the vapor phase of liquid nitrogen. Analytical flow cytometry was used to check the purity and quantity of each magnetically sorted T cell population. From each sorted fraction, genomic DNA was isolated and quantified by UV absorbance on a Nanodrop 2000c. CDR1 and CDR2 (SGHRS, YFSETQ) derive from the germline V gene. The trim is 0 bases for V and 5 bases for J, with a gap of 20 bases between the germline ends. From the cysteine up to the phenylalanine, the CDR3 has a length of 17 residues. Only the CDR3 part of the read is kept: 51 bases, read in frame from the first base.

The investigation overall reported the following: Naive subsets generally had larger estimated clonotype richness than memory subsets did. Rarefaction of sorted-subset datasets indicated incomplete sequencing despite the large sequencing depth. Only blood was sampled, and tissue TCR repertoires likely differ from those in blood. Higher generation probabilities were observed for clonotypes shared by all four sorted-subset donors than for non-shared clonotypes. Based on pairwise subsampling, the degree of clonotype sharing among donors was expected to be affected by sequencing depth. Sharing across several donors was observed for about 5% of naive CD4, 3% to 4% of naive CD8, around 2.5% of memory CD4, and around 0.4% of memory CD8 clonotypes. Because the study included only a small number of donors, the genetic and exposure-history diversity represented was limited.

The sequencing sample was made of naive CD4+ T cells sorted from blood. Taken with the paper, the label for cell subset or site translates to: CD45RA+ positively selected. In this chain, TRBV5-1 is recombined with TRBJ2-5; the D gene cannot be resolved reliably. The TCR originated in a man aged 18 to 35 in good health. The CDR3 reads as follows: CASSLGRTVPIVETQYF. The DNA sequence is given as TGCGCCAGCAGCTTGGGTCGAACAGTCCCTATTGTCGAGACCCAGTACTTC.